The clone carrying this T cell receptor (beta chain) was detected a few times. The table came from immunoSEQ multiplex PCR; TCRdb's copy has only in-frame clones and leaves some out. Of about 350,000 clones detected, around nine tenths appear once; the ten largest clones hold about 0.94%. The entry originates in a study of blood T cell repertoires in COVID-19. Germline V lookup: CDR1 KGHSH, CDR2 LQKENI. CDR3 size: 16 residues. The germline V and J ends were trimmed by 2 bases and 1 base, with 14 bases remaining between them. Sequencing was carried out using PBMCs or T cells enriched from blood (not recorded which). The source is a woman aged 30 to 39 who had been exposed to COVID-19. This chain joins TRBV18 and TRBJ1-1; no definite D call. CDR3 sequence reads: CASSPDIAGRNTEAFF. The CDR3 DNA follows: TGTGCCAGCTCACCAGATATAGCCGGTAGGAACACTGAAGCTTTCTTT. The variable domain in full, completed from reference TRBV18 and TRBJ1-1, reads NAGVMQNPRHLVRRRGQEARLRCSPMKGHSHVYWYRQLPEEGLKFMVYLQKENIIDESGMPKERFSAEFPKEGPSILRIQQVVRGDSAAYFCASSPDIAGRNTEAFFGQGTRLTVV.